This TCR beta chain was obtained from a study of blood T cell repertoires in COVID-19. Study context: The analysed material was cDNA or gDNA that came from T cells, B-cell-depleted T cells, or PBMCs.

This clone appeared a single time. Under the authors' procedure: Nucleated cell counts were estimated from reference gene primer amplification. This table comes from immunoSEQ multiplex PCR, and its TCRdb copy is limited to in-frame clones, with some not included. V, J and clone size are those of that table, while D and trimming were read from the DNA. This table has 50,000 to 65,000 clones, more than 80% appearing once. This clonotype was sampled from a human donor in a cohort sampled during active COVID-19. The specimen sequenced was peripheral blood.

In nucleotides, the CDR3 is TGTGCCAGCTCACCGGGGCGAGCTGAAGCTTTCTTT. It encodes CASSPGRAEAFF. This chain joins TRBV18 and TRBJ1-1, with a possible D match to TRBD1 (5 bases). Germline V CDR1 and CDR2: KGHSH, LQKENI. The CDR3 extends over 12 amino acids. Deletions cut 3 bases from V and 6 bases from J, with 8 bases between.